This TCR beta chain was captured by sequencing in a study of shared T cell receptors in the human thymus. Assay: immunoSEQ multiplex PCR; the TCRdb copy retains only in-frame clones and omits some. The sample consists of about 660,000 clones, roughly 90% of them appearing once. The V and J ends lost 2 bases and 4 bases, in that order; junction bases with no gene match: 11. Germline V gene data show CDR1 as SGHKS and CDR2 as YYEKEE (reference sequence). CDR3 length: 18 amino acids. The same sample was also used in a study of human thymus T cells. That report notes: Having surgery to correct congenital heart defects, healthy Finnish infants acted as the donors.

This chain joins TRBV5-5 and TRBJ2-2, with 10 bases matching TRBD1. The sequence came from a boy under three years old with a congenital heart defect. The sample was thymocytes. This CDR3 is CASSLGQGDDKITGELFF. CDR3 DNA: TGTGCCAGCAGCTTAGGACAGGGGGACGACAAAATCACCGGGGAGCTGTTTTTT.